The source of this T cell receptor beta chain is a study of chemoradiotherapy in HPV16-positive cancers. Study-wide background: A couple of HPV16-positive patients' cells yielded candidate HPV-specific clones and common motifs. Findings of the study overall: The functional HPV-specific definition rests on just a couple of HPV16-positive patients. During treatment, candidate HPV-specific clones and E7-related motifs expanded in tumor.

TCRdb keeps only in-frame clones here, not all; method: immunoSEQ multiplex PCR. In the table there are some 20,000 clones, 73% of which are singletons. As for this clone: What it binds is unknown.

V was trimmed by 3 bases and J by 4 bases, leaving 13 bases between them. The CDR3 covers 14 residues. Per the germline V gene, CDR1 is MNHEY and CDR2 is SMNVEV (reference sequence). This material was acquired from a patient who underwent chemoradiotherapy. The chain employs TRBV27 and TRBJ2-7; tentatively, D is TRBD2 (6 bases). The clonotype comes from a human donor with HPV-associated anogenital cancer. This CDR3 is CASSFWGRQYEQYF. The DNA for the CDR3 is TGTGCCAGCAGTTTTTGGGGGAGGCAATACGAGCAGTACTTC.